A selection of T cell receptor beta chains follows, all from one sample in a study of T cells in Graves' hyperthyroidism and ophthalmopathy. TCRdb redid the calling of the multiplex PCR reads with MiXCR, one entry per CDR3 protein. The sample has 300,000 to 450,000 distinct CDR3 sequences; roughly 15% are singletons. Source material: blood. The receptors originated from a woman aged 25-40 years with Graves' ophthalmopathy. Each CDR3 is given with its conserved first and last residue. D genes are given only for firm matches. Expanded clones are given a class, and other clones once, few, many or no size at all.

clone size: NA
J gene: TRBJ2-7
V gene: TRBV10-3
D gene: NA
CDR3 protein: CATFQPPDTYEQYF
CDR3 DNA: TGTGCCACCTTTCAGCCGCCTGATACCTACGAGCAGTACTTC

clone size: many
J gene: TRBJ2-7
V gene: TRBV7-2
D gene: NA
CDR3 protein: CASSAAPLTYEQYF
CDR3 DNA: TGTGCCAGCAGCGCCGCCCCCCTAACCTACGAGCAGTACTTC

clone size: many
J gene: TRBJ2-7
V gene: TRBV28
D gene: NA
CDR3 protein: CASSTYRDTGRGYEQYF
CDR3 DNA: TGTGCCAGCAGTACATACCGGGACACCGGACGAGGCTACGAGCAGTACTTC

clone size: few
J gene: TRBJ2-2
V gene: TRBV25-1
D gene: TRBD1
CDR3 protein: CASSGTGWTGELFF
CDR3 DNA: TGTGCCAGCAGCGGGACAGGGTGGACCGGGGAGCTGTTTTTT

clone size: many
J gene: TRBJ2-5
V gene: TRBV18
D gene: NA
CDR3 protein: CASSRTAEETQYF
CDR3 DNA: TGTGCCAGCTCACGGACAGCCGAAGAGACCCAGTACTTC

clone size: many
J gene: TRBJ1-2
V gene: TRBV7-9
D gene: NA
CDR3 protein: CASSPTRGGNFGYTF
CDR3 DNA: TGTGCCAGCAGCCCGACAAGGGGCGGAAACTTTGGCTACACCTTC

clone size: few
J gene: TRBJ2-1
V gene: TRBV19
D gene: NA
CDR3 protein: CASRSPYNEQFF
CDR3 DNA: TGTGCCAGTAGAAGCCCCTACAATGAGCAGTTCTTC

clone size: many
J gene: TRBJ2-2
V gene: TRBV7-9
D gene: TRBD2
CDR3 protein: CASRASGYTGELFF
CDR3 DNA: TGTGCCAGCAGAGCTAGCGGGTACACCGGGGAGCTGTTTTTT

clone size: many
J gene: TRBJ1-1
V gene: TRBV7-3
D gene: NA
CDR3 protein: CASSLSRGSTEAFF
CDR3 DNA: TGTGCCAGCAGCTTAAGTCGGGGGAGCACTGAAGCTTTCTTT

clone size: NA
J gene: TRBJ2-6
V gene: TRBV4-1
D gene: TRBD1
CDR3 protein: CASSQAGTGLLSGANVLTF
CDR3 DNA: TGCGCCAGCAGCCAAGCGGGGACAGGGCTCCTCTCTGGGGCCAACGTCCTGACTTTC

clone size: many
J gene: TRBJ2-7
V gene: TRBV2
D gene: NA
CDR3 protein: CASTERATYEQYF
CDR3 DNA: TGTGCCAGCACTGAACGTGCTACCTACGAGCAGTACTTC

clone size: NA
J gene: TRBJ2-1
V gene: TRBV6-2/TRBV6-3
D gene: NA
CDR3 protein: CASRQLPFRIEQFF
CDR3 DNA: TGTGCCAGCAGACAGCTGCCTTTTCGCATTGAGCAGTTCTTC

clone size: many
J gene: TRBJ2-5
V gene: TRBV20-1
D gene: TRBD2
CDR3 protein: CSARTSGGKAETQYF
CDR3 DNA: TGCAGTGCCAGAACTAGCGGGGGGAAGGCAGAGACCCAGTACTTC

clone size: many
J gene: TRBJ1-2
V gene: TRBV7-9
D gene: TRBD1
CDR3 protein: CASTAGTGSSYGYTF
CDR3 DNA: TGTGCCAGCACCGCCGGGACAGGGTCCTCCTATGGCTACACCTTC

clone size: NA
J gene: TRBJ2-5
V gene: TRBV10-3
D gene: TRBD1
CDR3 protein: CAISRELGGYQETQYF
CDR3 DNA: TGTGCCATCAGTAGAGAACTAGGGGGCTATCAAGAGACCCAGTACTTC

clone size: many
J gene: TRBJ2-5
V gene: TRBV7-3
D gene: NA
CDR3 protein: CASKRTGSDQETQYF
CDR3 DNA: TGTGCCAGCAAACGCACAGGGTCCGACCAAGAGACCCAGTACTTC

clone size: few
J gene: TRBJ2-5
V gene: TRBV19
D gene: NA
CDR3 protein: CASRPRDRLQETQYF
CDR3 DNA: TGTGCCAGTAGACCCCGTGACAGACTTCAAGAGACCCAGTACTTC

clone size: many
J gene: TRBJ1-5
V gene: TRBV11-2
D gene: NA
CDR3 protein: CASSNGGDQPQHF
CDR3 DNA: TGTGCCAGCAGCAACGGGGGTGACCAGCCCCAGCATTTT

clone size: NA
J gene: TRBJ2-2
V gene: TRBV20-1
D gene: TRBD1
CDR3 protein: CSARGVRGQGKKAQNTGELFF
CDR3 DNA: TGCAGTGCTAGAGGAGTTAGGGGACAGGGAAAAAAAGCGCAGAACACCGGGGAGCTGTTTTTT

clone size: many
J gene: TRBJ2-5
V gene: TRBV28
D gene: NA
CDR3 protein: CASSAYRGARGTQYF
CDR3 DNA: TGTGCCAGCAGTGCATATCGGGGGGCCCGAGGGACCCAGTACTTC

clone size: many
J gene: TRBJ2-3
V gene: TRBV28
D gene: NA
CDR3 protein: CASSFEGTLSTDTQYF
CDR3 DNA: TGTGCCAGCAGTTTTGAGGGTACCTTGAGCACAGATACGCAGTATTTT

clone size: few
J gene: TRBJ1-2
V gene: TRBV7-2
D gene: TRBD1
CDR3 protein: CASSRGTGGARFNTF
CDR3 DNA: TGTGCCAGCAGCCGCGGGACAGGGGGCGCAAGATTCAACACCTTC

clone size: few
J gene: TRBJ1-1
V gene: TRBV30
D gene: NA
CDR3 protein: CASSSGGGASEAFF
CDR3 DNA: TGTGCCAGCAGCTCCGGTGGGGGGGCCTCTGAAGCTTTCTTT

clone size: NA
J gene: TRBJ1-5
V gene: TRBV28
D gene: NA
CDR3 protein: CASSFQTANQPQHF
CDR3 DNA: TGTGCCAGCAGTTTTCAGACAGCCAATCAGCCCCAGCATTTT

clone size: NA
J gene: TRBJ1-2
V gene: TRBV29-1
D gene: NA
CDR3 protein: CSVEQGGVGYTF
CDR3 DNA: TGCAGCGTTGAACAGGGTGGGGTAGGCTACACCTTC

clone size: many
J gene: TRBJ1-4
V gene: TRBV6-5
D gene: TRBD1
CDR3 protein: CASSYSIHRQGLSNEKLFF
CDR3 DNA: TGTGCCAGCAGTTACTCTATCCACCGACAGGGTTTATCTAATGAAAAACTGTTTTTT

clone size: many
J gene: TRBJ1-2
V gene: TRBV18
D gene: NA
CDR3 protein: CASSPVAGVGTF
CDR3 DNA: TGTGCCAGCTCACCAGTGGCAGGGGTTGGCACCTTC

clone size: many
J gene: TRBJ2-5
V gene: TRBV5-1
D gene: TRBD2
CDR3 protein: CASSLVPAGVIGTQYF
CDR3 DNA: TGCGCCAGCAGCTTGGTTCCAGCGGGGGTTATCGGGACCCAGTACTTC

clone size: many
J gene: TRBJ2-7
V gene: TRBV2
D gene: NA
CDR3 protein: CASRADNYEQYF
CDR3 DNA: TGTGCCAGCAGGGCCGACAACTACGAGCAGTACTTC

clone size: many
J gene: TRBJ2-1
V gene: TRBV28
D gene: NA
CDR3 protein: CARGTAGVGGEQFF
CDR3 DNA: TGTGCCAGGGGGACAGCGGGGGTGGGGGGTGAGCAGTTCTTC

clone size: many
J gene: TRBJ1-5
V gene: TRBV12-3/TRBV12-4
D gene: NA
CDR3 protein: CASSLFQGGAKNQPQHF
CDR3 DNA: TGTGCCAGCAGTTTATTTCAAGGAGGGGCAAAGAATCAGCCCCAGCATTTT

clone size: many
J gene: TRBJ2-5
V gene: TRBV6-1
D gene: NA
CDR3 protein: CASSVFLARETQYF
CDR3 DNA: TGTGCCAGCAGTGTTTTTCTCGCGAGAGAGACCCAGTACTTC

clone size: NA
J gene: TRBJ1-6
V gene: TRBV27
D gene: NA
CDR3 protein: CASSLESESSYNSPLHF
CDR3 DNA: TGTGCCAGCAGTTTAGAGTCAGAAAGCTCCTATAATTCACCCCTCCACTTT

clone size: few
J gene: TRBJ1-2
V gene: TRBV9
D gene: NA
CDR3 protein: CASSPSTMYGYTF
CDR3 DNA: TGTGCCAGCAGCCCAAGCACAATGTATGGCTACACCTTC

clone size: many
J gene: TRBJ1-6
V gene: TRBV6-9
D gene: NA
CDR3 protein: CASSYKPPLSSLHF
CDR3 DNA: TGTGCCAGCAGTTATAAACCCCCTCTGTCCAGCCTCCACTTT

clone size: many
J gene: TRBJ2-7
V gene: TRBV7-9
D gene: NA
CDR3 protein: CASSLSLNEQYF
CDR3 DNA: TGTGCCAGCAGCTTATCCCTGAACGAGCAGTACTTC

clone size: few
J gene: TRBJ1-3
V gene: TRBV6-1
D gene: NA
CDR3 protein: CAGSPGGNTIYF
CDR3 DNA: TGTGCCGGGTCGCCGGGGGGAAACACCATATATTTT

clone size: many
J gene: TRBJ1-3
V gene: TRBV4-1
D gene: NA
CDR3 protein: CASSQDGNTIYF
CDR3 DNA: TGCGCCAGCAGCCAAGACGGAAACACCATATATTTT

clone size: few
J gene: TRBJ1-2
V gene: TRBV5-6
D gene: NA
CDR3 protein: CASSPGPYGYTF
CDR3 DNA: TGTGCCAGCAGCCCCGGGCCCTATGGCTACACCTTC

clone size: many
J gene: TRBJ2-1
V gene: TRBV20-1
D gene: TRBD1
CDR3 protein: CSARGYRQGSYNEQFF
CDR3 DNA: TGCAGTGCTAGGGGGTATCGACAGGGATCCTACAATGAGCAGTTCTTC

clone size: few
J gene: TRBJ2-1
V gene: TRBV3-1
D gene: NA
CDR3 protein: CASSQEGSRGASSGDGLNEQFF
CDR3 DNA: TGTGCCAGCAGCCAAGAAGGGAGTAGAGGCGCGTCGTCCGGGGACGGGTTAAATGAGCAGTTCTTC

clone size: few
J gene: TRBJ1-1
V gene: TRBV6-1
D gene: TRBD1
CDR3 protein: CASSPSRTGSEAFF
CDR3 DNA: TGTGCCAGCAGTCCATCACGGACAGGGAGCGAAGCTTTCTTT

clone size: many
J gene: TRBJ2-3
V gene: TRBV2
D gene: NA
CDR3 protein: CASSWGVRAVGQADTQYF
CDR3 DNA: TGTGCCAGCAGTTGGGGGGTCCGGGCCGTAGGTCAGGCAGATACGCAGTATTTT

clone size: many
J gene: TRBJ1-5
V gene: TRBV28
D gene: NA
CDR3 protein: CASSLAGQPQHF
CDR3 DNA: TGTGCCAGCAGTTTGGCGGGTCAGCCCCAGCATTTT

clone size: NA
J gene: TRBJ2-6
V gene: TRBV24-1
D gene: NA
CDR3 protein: CATSEGGSSGANVLTF
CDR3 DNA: TGTGCCACCAGTGAAGGAGGCAGCTCTGGGGCCAACGTCCTGACTTTC

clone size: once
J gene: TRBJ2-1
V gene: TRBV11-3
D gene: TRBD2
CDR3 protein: CASSAPLAGIQNEQFF
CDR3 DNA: TGTGCCAGCAGCGCCCCCCTAGCGGGAATACAGAATGAGCAGTTCTTC

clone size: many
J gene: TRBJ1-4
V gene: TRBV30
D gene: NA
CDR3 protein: CAWSNSRDTTTNEKLFF
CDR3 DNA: TGTGCCTGGAGCAACTCACGGGACACCACAACTAATGAAAAACTGTTTTTT

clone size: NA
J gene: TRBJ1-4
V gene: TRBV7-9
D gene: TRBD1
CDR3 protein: CASSPTKGAAEKLFF
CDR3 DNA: TGTGCCAGCAGCCCTACTAAGGGGGCAGCTGAAAAACTGTTTTTT

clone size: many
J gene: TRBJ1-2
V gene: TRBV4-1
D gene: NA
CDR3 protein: CASSQPRRRRANYGYTF
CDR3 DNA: TGCGCCAGCAGCCAGCCTCGACGGAGGAGAGCTAACTATGGCTACACCTTC

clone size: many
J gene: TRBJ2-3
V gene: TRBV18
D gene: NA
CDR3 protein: CASSPPGGSGLDTQYF
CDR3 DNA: TGTGCCAGCTCACCACCTGGGGGGTCCGGATTAGATACGCAGTATTTT

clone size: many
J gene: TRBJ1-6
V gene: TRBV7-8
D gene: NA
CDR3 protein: CASSSYSILSYNSPLHF
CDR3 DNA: TGTGCCAGCAGCTCCTATTCTATTCTCTCCTATAATTCACCCCTCCACTTT

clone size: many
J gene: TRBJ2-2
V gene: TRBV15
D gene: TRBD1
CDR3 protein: CASRTGGATGELFF
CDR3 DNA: TGTGCCTCCAGGACAGGGGGCGCAACCGGGGAGCTGTTTTTT

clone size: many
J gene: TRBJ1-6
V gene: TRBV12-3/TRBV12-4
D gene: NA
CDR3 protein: CASSFGVSPLHF
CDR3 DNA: TGTGCCAGCAGTTTTGGAGTTTCACCCCTCCACTTT